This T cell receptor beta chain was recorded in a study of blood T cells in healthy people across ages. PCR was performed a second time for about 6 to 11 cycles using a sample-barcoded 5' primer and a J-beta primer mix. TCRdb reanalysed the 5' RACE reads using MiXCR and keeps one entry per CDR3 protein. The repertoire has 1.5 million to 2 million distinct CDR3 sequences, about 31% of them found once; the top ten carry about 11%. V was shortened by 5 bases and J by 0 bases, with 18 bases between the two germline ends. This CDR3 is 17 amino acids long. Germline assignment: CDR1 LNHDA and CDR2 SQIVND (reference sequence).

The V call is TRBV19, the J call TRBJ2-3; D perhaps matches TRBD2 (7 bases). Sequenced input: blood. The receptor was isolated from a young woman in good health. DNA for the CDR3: TGTGCCAGTAGTGCGCAGGGGAGGGGATCTAGCACAGATACGCAGTATTTT. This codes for CASSAQGRGSSTDTQYF.